This is a list of T cell receptor beta chains from one sample in a study of T cells after yellow fever vaccination. TCRdb re-called the 5' RACE reads with MiXCR, one entry per CDR3 protein. This sample carries some 500,000 distinct CDR3 sequences, 13% of them seen once, and the ten largest clones take about 14%. Sequenced material: PBMCs, taken on the day of the yellow fever booster vaccination. All receptors come from a young man who received the YFV17D yellow fever vaccine. Both conserved end residues are part of each CDR3. The D gene is left open where the match is weak. For some rows the clone size is stated as once, few or many, or as a class when expanded; others skip it.

abundance	v_gene	j_gene	d_gene	CDR3nt	CDR3aa
-	TRBV28	TRBJ2-1	TRBD2	TGTGCCAGCAGTTTATCTAGCGGGAGGGTGACGGGCTACAATGAGCAGTTCTTC	CASSLSSGRVTGYNEQFF
few	TRBV7-2	TRBJ2-7	TRBD1	TGTGCCAGCAGCTCAAGGGACAGCCCCTACGAGCAGTACTTC	CASSSRDSPYEQYF
-	TRBV7-9	TRBJ2-3	TRBD2	TGTGCCAGCAGCCCGGGACTAGCGGGAGGAAGAGATACGCAGTATTTT	CASSPGLAGGRDTQYF
few	TRBV5-1	TRBJ2-2	TRBD1	TGCGCCAGCACTCCGGGTCAGGGGGCCGCCGGGGAGCTGTTTTTT	CASTPGQGAAGELFF
few	TRBV6-2/TRBV6-3	TRBJ2-7	-	TGTGCCAGCAGTTACCCCCTGACAGACTCATACGAGCAGTACTTC	CASSYPLTDSYEQYF
-	TRBV5-1	TRBJ2-3	TRBD1	TGCGCCAGCGCGGGGACAGGGAGAGGAGATACGCAGTATTTT	CASAGTGRGDTQYF
-	TRBV29-1	TRBJ1-2	TRBD1	TGCAGCGTTGAAGGACAGGGTCGGGGCTATGGCTACACCTTC	CSVEGQGRGYGYTF
few	TRBV9	TRBJ2-2	-	TGTGCCAGCAGCGTAGATGGGAACACCGGGGAGCTGTTTTTT	CASSVDGNTGELFF
few	TRBV18	TRBJ1-1	-	TGTGCCAGCTCACCCCAGGGGCCGGGTACTGAAGCTTTCTTT	CASSPQGPGTEAFF
few	TRBV30	TRBJ2-2	-	TGTGCCGCCCCGACAGGCGGGAACACCGGGGAGCTGTTTTTT	CAAPTGGNTGELFF
few	TRBV24-1	TRBJ2-2	TRBD2	TGTGCCACCAGTCGAACACCGGGACTAGCGGGAGGGCCGCGGACCGGGGAGCTGTTTTTT	CATSRTPGLAGGPRTGELFF
-	TRBV27	TRBJ1-6	-	TGTGCCAGCAGAAAGGGGAGCTCACCCCTCCACTTT	CASRKGSSPLHF
few	TRBV28	TRBJ2-7	-	TGTGCCAGCACTCTCAGTCCGGCTGCGGGTTACGAGCAGTACTTC	CASTLSPAAGYEQYF
few	TRBV7-2	TRBJ2-7	-	TGTGCCAGCAGCTCCGGGTCTCACTACGAGCAGTACTTC	CASSSGSHYEQYF
few	TRBV11-2	TRBJ2-2	-	TGTGCCCTGACCAGGGGCGTGGGGGAGCTGTTTTTT	CALTRGVGELFF
few	TRBV20-1	TRBJ2-1	TRBD2	TGCAGTGCTATAACTAGCGTGGGTGAGCAGTTCTTC	CSAITSVGEQFF
few	TRBV7-2	TRBJ1-1	-	TGTGCCAGCAGCCGAACCTGGGAGGGCACTGAAGCTTTCTTT	CASSRTWEGTEAFF
once	TRBV12-3/TRBV12-4	TRBJ2-2	-	TGTGCCAGCAAGGAGAGGGTTACCGGGGAGCTGTTTTTT	CASKERVTGELFF
few	TRBV4-3	TRBJ2-2	TRBD2	TGCGCCAGCAGCTCAGAGCCAGCGGGAGCCAGCACCGGGGAGCTGTTTTTT	CASSSEPAGASTGELFF
few	TRBV7-2	TRBJ2-1	TRBD2	TGTGCCAGCAGCACAACTAGCGATCACAATGAGCAGTTCTTC	CASSTTSDHNEQFF
-	TRBV11-2	TRBJ2-7	-	TGTGCCAGCAGCTTATCGGACGGGAGCCCCTACGAGCAGTACTTC	CASSLSDGSPYEQYF
-	TRBV10-3	TRBJ2-1	-	TGTGCCATCAGTGAGTCGATGCAGGGGAGCTCCTACAATGAGCAGTTCTTC	CAISESMQGSSYNEQFF
few	TRBV4-3	TRBJ2-5	TRBD2	TGCGCCAGCAGCCAAGATTGGGAAGCGGGAGGGGTGGGGACCCAGTACTTC	CASSQDWEAGGVGTQYF
-	TRBV12-3/TRBV12-4	TRBJ2-1	TRBD1	TGTGCCAGCAGACCTACAGGGGGTCCTTACAATGAGCAGTTCTTC	CASRPTGGPYNEQFF
-	TRBV29-1	TRBJ2-5	TRBD1	TGCAGCGTTGAGAGCACAGGGGGCGTATGGGAGACCCAGTACTTC	CSVESTGGVWETQYF
-	TRBV7-2	TRBJ1-4	TRBD1	TGTGCCAGCAGCCCCGGGACAGTGCGGTCGGAAAAACTGTTTTTT	CASSPGTVRSEKLFF
few	TRBV7-3	TRBJ2-5	TRBD2	TGTGCCAGCAGCTTATATGGGGCGGGAGTCGAGACCCAGTACTTC	CASSLYGAGVETQYF
many	TRBV20-1	TRBJ2-7	TRBD2	TGCAGTGTTACAAAGGGAGCGGGAGGGCGTGAGCAGTACTTC	CSVTKGAGGREQYF
many	TRBV5-1	TRBJ2-1	TRBD2	TGCGCCAGCAGCTCGTTAGCGGGAGGGAGGGGCTCCTACAATGAGCAGTTCTTC	CASSSLAGGRGSYNEQFF
few	TRBV7-9	TRBJ2-5	-	TGTGCCAGCAGCTCGCCGGGCCAAAAAGAGACCCAGTACTTC	CASSSPGQKETQYF
-	TRBV7-9	TRBJ2-3	-	TGTGCCAGCAGCACCCTGGGGTTTGGGGATACGCAGTATTTT	CASSTLGFGDTQYF
-	TRBV29-1	TRBJ2-7	-	TGCAGCGTTGGGGCAACCTACGAGCAGTACTTC	CSVGATYEQYF
-	TRBV20-1	TRBJ1-2	TRBD1	TGCAGTGCTAGGTTATCGGGACAGTCAGATGGCTACACCTTC	CSARLSGQSDGYTF
-	TRBV5-1	TRBJ2-1	-	TGCGCCAGCAGCTTATTAGGGTCAGGGATTTTCAATTTAAATGAGCAGTTCTTC	CASSLLGSGIFNLNEQFF
few	TRBV19	TRBJ2-7	TRBD2	TGTGCCAGTAGGAGGAGGGAGGGCATCTACGAGCAGTACTTC	CASRRREGIYEQYF
-	TRBV27	TRBJ1-4	TRBD1	TGTGCCAGCAGTCGCCGACTACTTTCAGGGGGGAATGAAAAACTGTTTTTT	CASSRRLLSGGNEKLFF
-	TRBV7-9	TRBJ1-1	-	TGTGCCAGCAGCCCAGGACAGAAGGACACTGAAGCTTTCTTT	CASSPGQKDTEAFF
-	TRBV15	TRBJ2-3	-	TGTGCCACCAGCAGGGGACCCGGAGCGGATACGCAGTATTTT	CATSRGPGADTQYF
many	TRBV5-1	TRBJ2-1	-	TGCGCCAGCAGCCCGGTGGGAGCTCCCAATGAGCAGTTCTTC	CASSPVGAPNEQFF
few	TRBV3-1	TRBJ2-1	TRBD2	TGTGCCAGCAGCGGGGAGGGCGGGCCGAGCTCCTACAATGAGCAGTTCTTC	CASSGEGGPSSYNEQFF
-	TRBV7-2	TRBJ2-1	TRBD2	TGTGCCAGCAGCCAAGCGGGAGGGCAGTTGGGTGAGCAGTTCTTC	CASSQAGGQLGEQFF
-	TRBV7-3	TRBJ1-1	-	TGTGCCAGCAGCTTAAATAGGGCGTCAGTTGAAGCTTTCTTT	CASSLNRASVEAFF
few	TRBV19	TRBJ2-7	TRBD2	TGTGCCAGTAGTATTCGGACTAGCGGGAGGTACGAGCAGTACTTC	CASSIRTSGRYEQYF
many	TRBV9	TRBJ2-1	-	TGTGCCAGCAGCCTTAGCCCAAACAATGAGCAGTTCTTC	CASSLSPNNEQFF
-	TRBV6-1	TRBJ2-5	-	TGTGCCAGCAGTCCCCGTCGGGAGCGGAAGACCCAGTACTTC	CASSPRRERKTQYF
-	TRBV30	TRBJ2-7	-	TGTGCCTGGAGTCAGTCCTTGGAGCAGTACTTC	CAWSQSLEQYF